In this sample, the clone carrying this TCR beta chain turned up a few times. This entry is derived from a study of identical twins. TCRdb analysed the 5' RACE reads with MiXCR anew, one entry per CDR3 protein. The top ten hold around 1.6% of the sample, which has hundreds of thousands of distinct CDR3 sequences, about 12% seen once. CDR3 length equals 20 residues. Trimming cost V 0 bases and J 0 bases, with 18 bases left between them. The germline gives CDR1 LGHDT, CDR2 YNNKEL (reference sequence). The same sample was also used in a study of yellow fever vaccine responses in identical twins.

Specimen: PBMCs. The TCR originated in a woman under 30 in good health. The V and J genes are TRBV3-1 and TRBJ2-6; maybe TRBD1 (5 bases). The CDR3 sequence is CASSQDWPALTGSGANVLTF. The CDR3 DNA is TGTGCCAGCAGCCAAGATTGGCCAGCTCTCACAGGCTCTGGGGCCAACGTCCTGACTTTC.